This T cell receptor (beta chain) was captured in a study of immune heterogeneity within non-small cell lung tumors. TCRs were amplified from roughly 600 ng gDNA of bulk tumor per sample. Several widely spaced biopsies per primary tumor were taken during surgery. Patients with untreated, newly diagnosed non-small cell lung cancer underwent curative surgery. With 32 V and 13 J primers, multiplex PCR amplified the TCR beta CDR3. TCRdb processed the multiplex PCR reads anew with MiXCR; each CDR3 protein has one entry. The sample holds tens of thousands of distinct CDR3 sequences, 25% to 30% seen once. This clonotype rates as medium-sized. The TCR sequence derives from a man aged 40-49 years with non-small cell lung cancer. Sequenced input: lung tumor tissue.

The CDR3 sequence is CASSLGSGSHEQFF. The CDR3 DNA is TGTGCCAGCAGTTTAGGCAGCGGGAGTCATGAGCAGTTCTTC. This chain connects TRBV27 to TRBJ2-1; TRBD2 aligns across 8 bases. The germline V gene has CDR1 MNHEY and CDR2 SMNVEV (reference sequence). The ends lost 2 bases at V and 8 bases at J; junction bases unmatched: 5. This CDR3 is 14 amino acids long.